The 27 T cell receptor beta chains listed next were all sequenced from one sample in a study of cytomegalovirus exposure and HLA in healthy donors. Primers: 60 Vbeta forward and 13 Jbeta reverse. Profiled with immunoSEQ multiplex PCR; TCRdb holds only in-frame clones, not every one. The table has approximately 160,000 clones, roughly 80% seen once. Sequenced material: PBMCs. These receptor sequences come from a girl between 10 and 17 years old in good health and CMV-seropositive.

This clone was counted a few times. The CDR3 sequence is CAWSVEGHTEAFF. In DNA, the CDR3 is TGTGCCTGGAGTGTGGAGGGGCACACTGAAGCTTTCTTT. The gene calls are TRBV30 and TRBJ1-1, with a weak D call TRBD1 (5 bases). This CDR3 has 13 amino acids. Trimming stripped 0 bases from V and 3 bases from J, with 8 bases between. CDR1 and CDR2 from the germline V gene are GTSNPN and SVGIG (reference sequence).

The chain combines TRBV7-2 with TRBJ2-3; D unclear. The V and J ends lost 5 bases and 4 bases respectively, with 22 bases between them. The CDR3 runs to 17 residues. From germline, CDR1 is SGHTA and CDR2 FQGNSA. The CDR3 coding sequence is TGTGCCAGCAGCCTCTTCTTGAGGAATGATGGTTCAGATACGCAGTATTTT. As protein: CASSLFLRNDGSDTQYF.

This chain uses TRBV7-2 with TRBJ1-1, with TRBD1 as a possible D gene (6 bases). V shed 8 bases and J shed 4 bases, with 14 bases lying between them. Germline V CDR1 and CDR2: SGHTA, FQGNSA. This CDR3 is built from 13 residues. DNA for the CDR3: TGTGCCAGCGGACCAGGGGCCGTCACTGAAGCTTTCTTT. Its protein product is CASGPGAVTEAFF.

This clone was counted between two and nine times. The CDR3 coding sequence is TGTGCCAGCAGCGGGGCCGCTAAAGGGTGGACCCAGTACTTC. Its translation: CASSGAAKGWTQYF. This chain links TRBV5-6 with TRBJ2-5, with D tentatively TRBD1 (5 bases). In germline, CDR1 is SGHDT, CDR2 YYEEEE. Trimming pared 4 bases from V and 7 bases from J, leaving 17 bases between. The CDR3 is 14 amino acids.

The J gene is TRBJ2-5, the V gene TRBV5-1; 10 bases match TRBD2. This CDR3 comprises 16 residues. The trim removed 4 bases at V and 6 bases at J, leaving 12 bases unmatched. Germline CDR1 and CDR2: SGHRS and YFSETQ. CDR3 loop: CASSRTLAGVLKTQYF. The CDR3 region has the DNA TGCGCCAGCAGCAGGACTCTAGCGGGAGTTTTGAAGACCCAGTACTTC.

The rearrangement links TRBV19 to TRBJ2-3; D is possibly TRBD1 (5 bases). Germline V lookup: CDR1 LNHDA, CDR2 SQIVND (reference sequence). This CDR3 is built from 16 residues. Trimming left V 2 bases short and J 4 bases short, with 16 bases between. CDR3: CASSINLAGSPDTQYF. For the CDR3, the DNA is TGTGCCAGTAGTATAAACTTGGCAGGGTCCCCAGATACGCAGTATTTT.

The V call is TRBV18, the J call TRBJ2-7; a weak D match, TRBD1 (5 bases). Trimming shortened V by 5 bases and J by 0 bases, and 17 bases separated the two germline ends. Germline-derived CDR1 and CDR2 are KGHSH and LQKENI. This CDR3 has 16 amino acids. DNA for the CDR3: TGTGCCAGCTCATGGAAGGACACTTCAAGCTCCTACGAGCAGTACTTC. Translated, it gives CASSWKDTSSSYEQYF.

This clone appeared a few times. The rearrangement joins TRBV5-4 to TRBJ2-6; no clear D. Trimming removed 0 bases from V and 3 bases from J, with 4 bases in between. CDR1 and CDR2 from the germline V gene are SGHNT and YYREEE (reference sequence). The CDR3 loop spans 14 amino acids. The CDR3 loop is CASSLESGANVLTF. The CDR3 DNA follows: TGTGCCAGCAGCTTGGAGAGTGGGGCCAACGTCCTGACTTTC.

This chain links TRBV4-1 with TRBJ1-2; D uncertain. Germline CDR1 MGHRA, CDR2 YSYEKL. Trimming removed 0 bases at V and 4 bases at J, with 12 bases between. The CDR3 is 15 residues long. The CDR3 nucleotides read TGCGCCAGCAGCCAAGATCTTACAGCCGGCTATGGCTACACCTTC. Its translation is CASSQDLTAGYGYTF.

This clone came up once. The J gene is TRBJ1-1, the V gene TRBV6-5, with 8 positions matching TRBD1. Trimming cost V 5 bases and J 3 bases; bases outside gene matches: 8. This CDR3 contains 15 residues. Germline V gene data show CDR1 as MNHEY and CDR2 as SVGAGI. In DNA form, the CDR3 reads TGTGCCAGCAGTAGACAGGGGCGCAGGTACACTGAAGCTTTCTTT. Its translation: CASSRQGRRYTEAFF.

The V and J genes are TRBV6-5 and TRBJ1-1; D might be TRBD1 (6 bases). Germline CDR1 and CDR2: MNHEY and SVGAGI. V was cut by 0 bases and J by 1 base, with 9 bases left in between. CDR3 length equals 15 residues. The CDR3 nucleotides are TGTGCCAGCAGTTACTCCCGACAGGCGAACACTGAAGCTTTCTTT. It yields the protein CASSYSRQANTEAFF.

This clone was seen a single time. The J gene is TRBJ2-5, the V gene TRBV9, with 11 bases that match TRBD1. Losses at the gene ends were 3 bases for V and 4 bases for J; bases not matched to a gene: 5. Germline CDR1 reads SGDLS; CDR2 reads YYNGEE. The CDR3 runs to 15 residues. The CDR3 DNA reads as TGTGCCAGCAGCGCCGGGACAGGGGGAGGAGAGACCCAGTACTTC. It translates to CASSAGTGGGETQYF. The whole variable domain, remainder taken from reference TRBV9 and TRBJ2-5, is DSGVTQTPKHLITATGQRVTLRCSPRSGDLSVYWYQQSLDQGLQFLIQYYNGEERAKGNILERFSAQQFPDLHSELNLSSLELGDSALYFCASSAGTGGGETQYFGPGTRLLVL.

The V gene is TRBV30, the J gene TRBJ2-1, with a weak D call TRBD1 (5 bases). Trimming took off 2 bases at V and 4 bases at J, with 9 bases between the two ends. Germline lookup yields CDR1 GTSNPN and CDR2 SVGIG (reference sequence). The CDR3 contains 13 residues. The CDR3 sequence: CAWSTGAYNEQFF. The CDR3 nucleotides read TGTGCCTGGAGTACAGGTGCTTACAATGAGCAGTTCTTC.

The J gene is TRBJ2-7, the V gene TRBV11-2; possibly TRBD1 for D (5 bases). This CDR3 region has 15 residues. The V end lost 4 bases, the J end lost 2 bases, and 15 bases lay between the germline ends. Germline lookup yields CDR1 SGHAT and CDR2 FQNNGV. The CDR3 loop is CASSWGQTPTYEQYF. CDR3 DNA: TGTGCCAGCAGCTGGGGCCAAACCCCAACCTACGAGCAGTACTTC.

The DNA of the CDR3 is TGTGCCAGAAGCTCCCTACGGGCGGCGGTACTGGGAGGCAATCAGCCCCAGCATTTT. Amino acids: CARSSLRAAVLGGNQPQHF. This chain joins TRBV7-5 and TRBJ1-5. TRBV7-5 is labeled a pseudogene. The CDR3 loop spans 19 amino acids.

Only a few counts were recorded for this clone. Other nucleotide sequences from this sample produce the same CDR3. The V gene is TRBV9, the J gene TRBJ1-1; no clear D gene. Trimming removed 2 bases at V and 0 bases at J, with 8 bases between. Germline CDR1 SGDLS, CDR2 YYNGEE. This CDR3 has 14 residues. The CDR3 loop is CASSVAAMNTEAFF. In DNA, the CDR3 is TGTGCCAGCAGCGTGGCGGCTATGAACACTGAAGCTTTCTTT.

CDR3 in amino acids: CASSLAFRDPRGYNEQFF. CDR3 coding DNA: TGTGCCAGCAGCTTAGCTTTTCGGGATCCACGGGGATACAATGAGCAGTTCTTC. V is TRBV7-9 and J is TRBJ2-1; tentatively, D is TRBD2 (5 bases). Trimming took off 0 bases at V and 4 bases at J, with 19 bases between the two ends. This CDR3 has 18 residues. Germline CDR1 reads SEHNR; CDR2 reads FQNEAQ (reference sequence).

This rearrangement joins TRBV28 to TRBJ2-5; weak D call: TRBD1 (6 bases). The J call may be mistaken, given a closer DNA end match to TRBJ2-7. The germline gives CDR1 MDHEN, CDR2 SYDVKM. CDR3 length: 15 residues. CDR3 in amino acids: CASRHDRDTYYEQYF. The CDR3 DNA reads TGTGCCAGCAGGCACGATCGGGACACCTACTACGAGCAGTACTTC.

The rearrangement links TRBV5-1 to TRBJ2-7; 10 nucleotides line up with TRBD2. Germline V CDR1 and CDR2: SGHRS, YFSETQ. The ends lost 6 bases at V and 2 bases at J; junction bases unmatched: 5. This CDR3 spans 14 amino acids. The CDR3 loop is CASTRAGGTYEQYF. CDR3 bases: TGCGCCAGCACCCGAGCGGGGGGGACCTACGAGCAGTACTTC.

This clone appeared a few times. The rearrangement joins TRBV4-1 to TRBJ2-3; D unresolved. Trimming took 3 bases from V and 6 from J, leaving 7 bases between them. Germline CDR1 reads MGHRA; CDR2 reads YSYEKL. The CDR3 runs to 12 residues. The CDR3 reads CASSHHFDTQYF. The CDR3 DNA sequence: TGCGCCAGCAGCCACCACTTCGATACGCAGTATTTT.

This clone was seen just once. The V call is TRBV10-1, the J call TRBJ1-4, with 8 bases aligning to TRBD1. The length of the CDR3 is 17 residues. Looked up from germline, CDR1 is WNHNN and CDR2 is SYGVQD (reference sequence). The junction had 11 bases not matched to a gene; V was cut back by 1 base and J by 7 bases. CDR3 sequence: CASSEFVDRGRSEKLFF. In DNA form, the CDR3 reads TGCGCCAGCAGTGAGTTTGTCGACAGGGGAAGGAGTGAAAAACTGTTTTTT.

The chain employs TRBV7-2 and TRBJ1-2; tentative D call: TRBD1 (6 bases). Trimming took off 2 bases at V and 3 bases at J, with 13 bases between the two ends. The length of the CDR3 is 15 residues. The germline CDR1 and CDR2 sequences are SGHTA and FQGNSA. This CDR3 is CASSLKGGRDYGYTF. CDR3 nucleotide sequence: TGTGCCAGCAGCTTAAAGGGGGGGCGGGACTATGGCTACACCTTC.

The chain carries TRBV7-6 and TRBJ2-1; TRBD1 is a possible D gene (5 bases). V was shortened by 5 bases and J by 3 bases, with 11 bases between the two germline ends. The CDR3 length is 14 residues. The germline gives CDR1 SGHVS, CDR2 FNYEAQ. Written as DNA, the CDR3 is TGTGCCAGCAGCCCAGGTAGGGGCTACAATGAGCAGTTCTTC. Its protein product is CASSPGRGYNEQFF.

This chain uses TRBV28 with TRBJ2-5; 7 bases agree with TRBD1. The V gene's germline CDR1 is MDHEN and CDR2 SYDVKM. The V and J ends lost 7 bases and 2 bases, in that order; junction bases with no gene match: 7. CDR3 length: 14 residues. CDR3 protein: CASTPIRGQETQYF. The CDR3 DNA reads as TGTGCCAGCACCCCAATCAGGGGGCAAGAGACCCAGTACTTC.

This chain joins TRBV11-2 and TRBJ1-1, with no clear D. This CDR3 has 12 amino acids. V dropped 4 bases and J dropped 4 bases, with 7 bases sitting between them. CDR1 and CDR2 from the germline V gene are SGHAT and FQNNGV. The CDR3 protein is CASSSEATEAFF. CDR3 coding DNA: TGTGCCAGCAGCTCAGAGGCCACTGAAGCTTTCTTT.

The CDR3 loop is CASRTGLHSYEQYF. The CDR3 DNA reads TGTGCCAGCAGGACGGGACTCCACTCCTACGAGCAGTACTTC. This chain uses TRBV7-2 with TRBJ2-7, with D perhaps TRBD2 (6 bases). CDR3 length: 14 amino acids. CDR1 and CDR2 (germline): SGHTA, FQGNSA. V was shortened by 6 bases and J by 0 bases, with 12 bases between the two germline ends.

V gene TRBV2 combines with J gene TRBJ2-1; 10 bases map to TRBD2. Germline values: CDR1 SNHLY, CDR2 FYNNEI. V was pared by 8 bases and J by 8 bases, with 15 bases of the junction left unmatched. This CDR3 is 16 amino acids long. Written as DNA, the CDR3 is TGTGCCAGCCCCAAAGGGCCTAGCGGGAGAGGGGATGAGCAGTTCTTC. Translating gives CASPKGPSGRGDEQFF.